What follows are 9 T cell receptor beta chains derived from one specimen sequenced in a study of cytomegalovirus exposure and HLA in healthy donors. The study ran its PCR with 60 Vbeta and 13 Jbeta primers. This table comes from immunoSEQ multiplex PCR, and its TCRdb copy is limited to in-frame clones, with some not included. In all, the sample yields approximately 70,000 clones. The specimen sequenced was PBMCs. These receptors came from a female donor in good health and CMV-seropositive.

The chain carries TRBV15 and TRBJ1-2; D ambiguous. The germline CDR1 and CDR2 sequences are LNHNV and YYDKDF (reference sequence). CDR3 length equals 14 residues. V shed 1 base and J shed 2 bases, with 8 bases lying between them. The CDR3 coding sequence is TGTGCCACCAGCAGAGCGGGGTACAACTATGGCTACACCTTC. This sequence encodes CATSRAGYNYGYTF.

The chain uses TRBV23-1 and TRBJ2-7, with 8 nucleotides matching TRBD1. TRBV23-1 is classed as an ORF, of uncertain function. The CDR3 totals 14 residues. The ends lost 5 bases at V and 1 base at J; junction bases unmatched: 4. The CDR3 sequence is CASSIRTGSYEQYF. CDR3 DNA sequence: TGCGCCAGCAGTATACGGACAGGGTCCTACGAGCAGTACTTC.

V is TRBV9 and J is TRBJ1-2, with a weak D call TRBD1 (6 bases). The CDR3 extends over 17 amino acids. The germline V and J ends were trimmed by 1 base and 5 bases, with 21 bases remaining between them. The germline gives CDR1 SGDLS, CDR2 YYNGEE. This chain's CDR3 is CASSVTTGGGGRYGYTF. In nucleotides, the CDR3 is TGTGCCAGCAGCGTAACGACAGGTGGGGGGGGAAGGTATGGCTACACCTTC.

The chain joins TRBV5-6 to TRBJ1-5, with D possibly being TRBD1 (6 bases). In germline, CDR1 is SGHDT, CDR2 YYEEEE. V was pared by 5 bases and J by 5 bases, with 8 bases between. The CDR3 runs to 12 residues. DNA of the CDR3: TGTGCCAGCAGTTCAGGGGATCAGCCCCAGCATTTT. Translation gives CASSSGDQPQHF.

The chain has TRBV11-3 and TRBJ1-2, with 10 bases lining up with TRBD1. V lost 6 bases and J lost 6; bases outside the gene matches: 4. Germline values: CDR1 SGHNT, CDR2 YENEEA. CDR3 length: 13 residues. The CDR3 DNA follows: TGTGCCAGCAGGGGACAGGGGTCAGATGGCTACACCTTC. Its protein is CASRGQGSDGYTF.

The chain combines TRBV5-1 with TRBJ2-1; D is perhaps TRBD2 (5 bases). Trimming took 1 base from V and 0 from J, leaving 11 bases between them. The CDR3 has 16 residues. CDR1 SGHRS and CDR2 YFSETQ come from the germline V gene. As DNA, the CDR3 is TGCGCCAGCAGCTTGACGCGGGCGAGCTCCTACAATGAGCAGTTCTTC. Translating it yields CASSLTRASSYNEQFF.

As DNA, the CDR3 is TGTGCCAGCTCACCAGACAGGTCTTCACCCCTCCACTTT. It is translated as CASSPDRSSPLHF. The chain links TRBV18 to TRBJ1-6; TRBD1 is a possible D gene (6 bases). Trimming pared 2 bases from V and 9 bases from J, leaving 8 bases between. CDR1 is KGHSH, CDR2 LQKENI, per germline. The CDR3 runs 13 residues.

J is TRBJ2-3 and V is TRBV15; TRBD2 is a possible D gene (5 bases). The CDR3 sequence is 15 residues long. V lost 7 bases to trimming and J lost 2 bases, with 16 bases between them. The germline V gene has CDR1 LNHNV and CDR2 YYDKDF (reference sequence). DNA of the CDR3: TGTGCCACCAAGGCCGGTCGGGGTAACACAGATACGCAGTATTTT. This sequence encodes CATKAGRGNTDTQYF.

The chain uses TRBV28 and TRBJ2-7, with TRBD1 matching over 11 bases. Germline CDR1 and CDR2: MDHEN and SYDVKM. The CDR3 is made up of 17 amino acids. V was clipped by 6 bases and J by 4 bases; unmatched bases: 14. The CDR3 region is CASSRGPGQGARYEQYF. CDR3 in DNA: TGTGCCAGCAGCCGAGGCCCCGGACAGGGGGCGCGGTACGAGCAGTACTTC.